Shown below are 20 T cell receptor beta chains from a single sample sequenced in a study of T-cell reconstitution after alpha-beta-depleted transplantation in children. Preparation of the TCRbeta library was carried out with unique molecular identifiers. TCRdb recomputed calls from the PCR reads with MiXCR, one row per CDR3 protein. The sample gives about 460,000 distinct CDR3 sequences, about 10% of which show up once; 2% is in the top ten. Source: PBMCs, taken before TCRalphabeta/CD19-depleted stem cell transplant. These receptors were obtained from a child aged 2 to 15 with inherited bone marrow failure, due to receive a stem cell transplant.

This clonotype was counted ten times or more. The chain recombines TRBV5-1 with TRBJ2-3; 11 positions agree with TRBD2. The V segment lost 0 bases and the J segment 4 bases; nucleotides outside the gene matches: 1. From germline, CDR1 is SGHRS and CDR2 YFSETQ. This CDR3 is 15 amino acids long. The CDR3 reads CASSLELAGADTQYF. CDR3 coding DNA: TGCGCCAGCAGCTTGGAACTAGCGGGAGCAGATACGCAGTATTTT.

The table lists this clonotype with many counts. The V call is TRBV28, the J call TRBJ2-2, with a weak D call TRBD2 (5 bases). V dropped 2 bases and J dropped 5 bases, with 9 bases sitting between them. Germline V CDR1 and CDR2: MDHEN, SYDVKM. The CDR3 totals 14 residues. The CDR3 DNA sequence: TGTGCCAGCAGTTTAACGGGGATAACCGGGGAGCTGTTTTTT. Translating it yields CASSLTGITGELFF.

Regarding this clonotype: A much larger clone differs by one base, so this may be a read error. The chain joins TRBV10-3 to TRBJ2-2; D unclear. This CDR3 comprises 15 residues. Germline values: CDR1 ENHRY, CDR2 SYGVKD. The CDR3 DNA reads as TGTGCCATCGGTGACCAGCGAGGAATAACCGGGGAGCTGTTTTTT. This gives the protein CAIGDQRGITGELFF.

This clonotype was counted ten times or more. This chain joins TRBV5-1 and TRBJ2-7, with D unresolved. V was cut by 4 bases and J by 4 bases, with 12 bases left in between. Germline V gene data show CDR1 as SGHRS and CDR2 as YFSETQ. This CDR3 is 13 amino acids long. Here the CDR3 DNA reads TGCGCCAGCAGCCCACAACCTAGGTACGAGCAGTACTTC. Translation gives CASSPQPRYEQYF.

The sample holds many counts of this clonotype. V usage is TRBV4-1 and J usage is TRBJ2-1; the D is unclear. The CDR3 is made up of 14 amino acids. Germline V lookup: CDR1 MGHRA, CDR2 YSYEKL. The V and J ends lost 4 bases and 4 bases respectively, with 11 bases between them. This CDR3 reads CASSPYGRYNEQFF. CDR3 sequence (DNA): TGCGCCAGCAGCCCCTATGGACGGTACAATGAGCAGTTCTTC.

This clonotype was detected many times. The CDR3 sequence is CASSLAAGALNIQYF. DNA for the CDR3: TGCGCCAGCAGCTTGGCCGCAGGAGCTTTAAACATTCAGTACTTC. J is TRBJ2-4 and V is TRBV5-1; no definite D call. CDR3 length: 15 amino acids. CDR1 SGHRS and CDR2 YFSETQ come from the germline V gene. The V end was cut by 0 bases, the J end by 6 bases, with 13 bases between. Full variable domain (remainder filled in from reference TRBV5-1 and TRBJ2-4): KAGVTQTPRYLIKTRGQQVTLSCSPISGHRSVSWYQQTPGQGLQFLFEYFSETQRNKGNFPGRFSGRQFSNSRSEMNVSTLELGDSALYLCASSLAAGALNIQYFGAGTRLSVL.

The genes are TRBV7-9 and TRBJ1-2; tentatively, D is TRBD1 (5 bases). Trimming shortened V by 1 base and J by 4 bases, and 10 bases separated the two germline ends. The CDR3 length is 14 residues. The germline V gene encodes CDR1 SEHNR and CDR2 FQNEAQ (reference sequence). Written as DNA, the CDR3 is TGTGCCAGCAGCTTAGATCGGGGCAGCTATGGCTACACCTTC. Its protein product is CASSLDRGSYGYTF. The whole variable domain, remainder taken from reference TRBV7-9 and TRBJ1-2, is DTGVSQNPRHKITKRGQNVTFRCDPISEHNRLYWYRQTLGQGPEFLTYFQNEAQLEKSRLLSDRFSAERPKGSFSTLEIQRTEQGDSAMYLCASSLDRGSYGYTFGSGTRLTVV.

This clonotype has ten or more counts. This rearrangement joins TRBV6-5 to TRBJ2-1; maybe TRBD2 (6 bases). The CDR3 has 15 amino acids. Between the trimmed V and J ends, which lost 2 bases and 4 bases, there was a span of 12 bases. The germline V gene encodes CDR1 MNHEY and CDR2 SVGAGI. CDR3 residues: CASSYTPGLYNEQFF. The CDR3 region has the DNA TGTGCCAGCAGTTACACCCCGGGACTGTACAATGAGCAGTTCTTC.

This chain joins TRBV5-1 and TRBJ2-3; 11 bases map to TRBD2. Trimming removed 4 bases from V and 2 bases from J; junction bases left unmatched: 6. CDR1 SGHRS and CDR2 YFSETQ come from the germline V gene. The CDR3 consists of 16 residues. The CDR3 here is CASSEGLAVITDTQYF. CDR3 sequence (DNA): TGCGCCAGCAGCGAGGGACTAGCGGTTATCACAGATACGCAGTATTTT.

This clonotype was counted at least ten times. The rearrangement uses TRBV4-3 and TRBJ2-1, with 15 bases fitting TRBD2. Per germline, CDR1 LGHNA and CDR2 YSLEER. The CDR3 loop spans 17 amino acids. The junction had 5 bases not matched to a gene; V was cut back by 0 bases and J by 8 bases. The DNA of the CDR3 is TGCGCCAGCAGCCAAGATGAGGGACTAGCGGGGGGCGATGAGCAGTTCTTC. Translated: CASSQDEGLAGGDEQFF.

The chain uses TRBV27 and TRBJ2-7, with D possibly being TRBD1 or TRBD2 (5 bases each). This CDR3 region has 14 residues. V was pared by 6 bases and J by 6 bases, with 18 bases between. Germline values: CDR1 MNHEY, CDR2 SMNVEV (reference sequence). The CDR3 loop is CASSSLVGELEQYF. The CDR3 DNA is TGTGCCAGCAGCTCCCTTGTGGGGGAGCTCGAGCAGTACTTC.

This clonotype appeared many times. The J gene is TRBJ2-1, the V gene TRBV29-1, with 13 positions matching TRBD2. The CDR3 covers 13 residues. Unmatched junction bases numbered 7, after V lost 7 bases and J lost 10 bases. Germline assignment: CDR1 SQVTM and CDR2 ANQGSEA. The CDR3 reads CSAGTSGVKEQFF. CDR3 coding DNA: TGCAGCGCCGGGACTAGCGGGGTCAAGGAGCAGTTCTTC.

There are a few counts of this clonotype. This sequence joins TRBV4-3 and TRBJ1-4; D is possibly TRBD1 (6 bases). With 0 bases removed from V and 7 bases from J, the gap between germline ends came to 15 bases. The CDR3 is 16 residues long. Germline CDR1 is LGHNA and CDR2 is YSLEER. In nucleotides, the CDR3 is TGCGCCAGCAGCCAAGAGGGGGGGGGCTTTCCTGAAAAACTGTTTTTT. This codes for CASSQEGGGFPEKLFF.

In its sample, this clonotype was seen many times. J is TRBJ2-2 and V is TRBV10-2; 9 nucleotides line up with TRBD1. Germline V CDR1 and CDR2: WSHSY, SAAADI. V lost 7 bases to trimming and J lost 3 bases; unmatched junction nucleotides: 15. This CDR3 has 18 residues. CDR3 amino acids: CASTIPGQGGLYTGELFF. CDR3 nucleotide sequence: TGCGCCAGCACTATACCGGGACAGGGCGGTCTGTACACCGGGGAGCTGTTTTTT.

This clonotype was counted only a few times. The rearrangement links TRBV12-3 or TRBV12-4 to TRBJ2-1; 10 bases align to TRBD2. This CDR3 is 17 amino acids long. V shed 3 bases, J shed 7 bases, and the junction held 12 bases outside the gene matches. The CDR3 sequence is CASSFSFPGLARNEQFF. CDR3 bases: TGTGCCAGCAGTTTTTCCTTTCCGGGACTAGCGCGTAATGAGCAGTTCTTC.

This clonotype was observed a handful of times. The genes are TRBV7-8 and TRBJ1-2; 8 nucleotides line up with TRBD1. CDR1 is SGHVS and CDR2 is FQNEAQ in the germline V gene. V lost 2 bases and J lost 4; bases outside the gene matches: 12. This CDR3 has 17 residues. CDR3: CASSLFRWSQGGYGYTF. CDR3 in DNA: TGTGCCAGCAGCTTATTCCGCTGGTCACAGGGGGGCTATGGCTACACCTTC.

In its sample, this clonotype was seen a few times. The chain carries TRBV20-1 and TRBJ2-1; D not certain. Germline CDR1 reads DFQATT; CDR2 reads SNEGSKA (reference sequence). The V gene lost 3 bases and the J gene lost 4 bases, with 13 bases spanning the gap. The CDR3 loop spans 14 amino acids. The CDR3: CSARERALYNEQFF. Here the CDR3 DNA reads TGCAGTGCTAGGGAACGGGCCTTATACAATGAGCAGTTCTTC.

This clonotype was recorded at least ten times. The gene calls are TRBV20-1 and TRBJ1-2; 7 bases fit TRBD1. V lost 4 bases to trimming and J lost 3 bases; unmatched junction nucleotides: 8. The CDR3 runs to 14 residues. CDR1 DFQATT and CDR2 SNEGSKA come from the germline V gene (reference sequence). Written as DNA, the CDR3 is TGCAGTGCTACCCCGGACAGGCCTTACTATGGCTACACCTTC. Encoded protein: CSATPDRPYYGYTF.

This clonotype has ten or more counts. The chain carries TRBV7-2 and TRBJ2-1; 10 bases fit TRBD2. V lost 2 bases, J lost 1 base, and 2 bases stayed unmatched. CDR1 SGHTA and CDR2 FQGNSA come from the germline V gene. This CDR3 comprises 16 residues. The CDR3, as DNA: TGTGCCAGCAGCTTAATAGCGGGAGGTTCCTACAATGAGCAGTTCTTC. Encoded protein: CASSLIAGGSYNEQFF.

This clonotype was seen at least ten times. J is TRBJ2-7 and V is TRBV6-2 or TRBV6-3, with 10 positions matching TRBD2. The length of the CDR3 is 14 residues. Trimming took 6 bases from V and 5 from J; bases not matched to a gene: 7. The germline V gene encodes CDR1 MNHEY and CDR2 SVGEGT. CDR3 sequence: CASRPAGGPNEQYF. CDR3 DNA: TGTGCCAGCAGACCAGCGGGAGGGCCCAACGAGCAGTACTTC.